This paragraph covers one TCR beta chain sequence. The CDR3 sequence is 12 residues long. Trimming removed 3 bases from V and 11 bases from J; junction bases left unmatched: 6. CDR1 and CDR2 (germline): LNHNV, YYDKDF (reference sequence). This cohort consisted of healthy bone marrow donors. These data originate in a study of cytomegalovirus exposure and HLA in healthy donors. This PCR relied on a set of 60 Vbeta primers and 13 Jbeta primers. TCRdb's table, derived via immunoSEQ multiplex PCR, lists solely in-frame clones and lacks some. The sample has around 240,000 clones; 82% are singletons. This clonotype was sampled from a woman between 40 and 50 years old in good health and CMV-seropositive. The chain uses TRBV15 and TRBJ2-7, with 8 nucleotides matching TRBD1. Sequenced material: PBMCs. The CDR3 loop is CATSRGQELKYF. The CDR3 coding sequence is TGTGCCACCAGCAGGGGACAGGAGCTTAAGTACTTC. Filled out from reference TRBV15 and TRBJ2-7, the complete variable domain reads DAMVIQNPRYQVTQFGKPVTLSCSQTLNHNVMYWYQQKSSQAPKLLFHYYDKDFNNEADTPDNFQSRRPNTSFCFLDIRSPGLGDTAMYLCATSRGQELKYFGPGTRLTVT.